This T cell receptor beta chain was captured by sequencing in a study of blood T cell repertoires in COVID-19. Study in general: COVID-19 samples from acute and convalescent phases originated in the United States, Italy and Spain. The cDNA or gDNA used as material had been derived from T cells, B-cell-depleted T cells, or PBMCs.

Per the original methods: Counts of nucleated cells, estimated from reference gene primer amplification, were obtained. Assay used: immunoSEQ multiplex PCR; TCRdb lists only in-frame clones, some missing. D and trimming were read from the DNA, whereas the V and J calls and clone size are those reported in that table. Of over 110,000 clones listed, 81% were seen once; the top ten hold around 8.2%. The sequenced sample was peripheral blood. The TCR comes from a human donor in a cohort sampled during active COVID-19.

The CDR3 region is CASSLDRGYTF. DNA for the CDR3: TGTGCCAGTAGTCTCGACAGGGGCTACACCTTC. V gene TRBV19 combines with J gene TRBJ1-2; D might be TRBD1 (6 bases). This CDR3 spans 11 amino acids. The germline V gene has CDR1 LNHDA and CDR2 SQIVND (reference sequence). Trimming removed 5 bases at V and 8 bases at J, with 9 bases between.